This T cell receptor (beta chain) was retrieved from a study of T cells in localized non-small cell lung cancer. Data came from immunoSEQ multiplex PCR; TCRdb stores just in-frame clones and leaves some out. The profile shows roughly 39,000 clones, 79% of them singletons. Comment on this clone: Its target is unknown.

The V end lost 0 bases, the J end lost 3 bases, and 12 bases lay between the germline ends. CDR1 is SGHRS, CDR2 YFSETQ, per germline. This CDR3 has 15 residues. Overall study findings and caveats: Adjacent lung tissue had a median approximately 61 of the top 100 clones found in the tumor. Increased T cell density in blood showed an association with longer overall survival. Heterogeneity stays possible, as sequencing covered only one tumor region.

This sample comprised PBMCs, obtained before any cancer treatment. The TCR comes from a woman aged 40-75 years with stage II squamous cell lung carcinoma. The rearrangement joins TRBV5-1 to TRBJ2-5; D remains ambiguous. The CDR3 nucleotides read TGCGCCAGCAGCTTGGGTGCAAACCTTGAAGAGACCCAGTACTTC. It is translated as CASSLGANLEETQYF.